This T cell receptor beta chain was captured by sequencing in a study of regulatory T cells in long-lasting Graves disease (dated by TCRdb to the early 2020s). In the study overall: Newly diagnosed Graves' disease patients had taken antithyroid drugs for less than 3 months. Peripheral blood TCR sequencing and RNA sequencing compared persistent Graves' disease patients with newly diagnosed Graves' disease patients. The study was conducted in China and was registered as a clinical trial. A total of 33 samples underwent TCR sequencing: some 13 from persistent and roughly 20 from newly diagnosed Graves' disease patients.

Taken with the paper, the label for time point translates to: newly diagnosed GD, antithyroid drugs for less than 3 months. For both TCR sequencing and RNA sequencing, RNA was extracted from PBMCs using TRIzol. The diagnosis of Graves' disease followed American Thyroid Association guidelines. The patients came from an endocrinology department in Xi'an, China. Each patient gave about 8.1 milliliters of peripheral blood, collected in an EDTA anticoagulant tube. Ficoll Paque Plus density gradient separation was used to isolate PBMCs, and no further T cell sorting was done. An Agilent 2100 Bioanalyzer and agarose gel were used to check RNA quality, while a NanoDrop 2000 measured RNA concentration. The germline V gene gives CDR1 as KGHDR and CDR2 as SFDVKD. The junction shows trimming of 3 bases on V and 9 bases on J, plus 14 bases between the germline ends. The CDR3 measures 14 amino acids from cysteine to phenylalanine. Only the CDR3 DNA is retained, 42 bases long and in frame from the first base.

The paper as a whole reports these results and caveats: Peripheral blood alone was examined, since thyroid tissue, which constituted the primary lesion, could not be accessed. The authors noted that the small sample size was a limitation that may lower accuracy. More public clonotypes were shared among persistent patients (fewer than 3,000) than among newly diagnosed patients (just under 1,000). Persistent Graves' disease patients showed lower TCR Shannon entropy and fewer highly expanded clones than newly diagnosed patients, suggesting clonal expansion. TRBV28, TRBJ1-2 and TRBJ2-5 were preferentially used in persistent disease, while TRBV20-1 and TRBJ2-1 were favored in newly diagnosed disease. Sequencing and analysis were restricted to the TCR beta chain.

About this clonotype: Its antigen remains undetermined. Base qualities were left out, and no much larger clone turns up one base away.

The receptor library was made with multiplex PCR. Sequencing was carried out with an Illumina HiSeq 4000. To build TCR beta libraries, CDR3 regions were amplified by Arm-PCR using iRepertoire HTBI primers. Before sequencing, the PCR products underwent gel purification. The paper's data handling went like this. Gene usage analysis of CDR3 amino acid clonotypes relied on the 55 to 80 TRBV and 15 or so TRBJ segments identified across samples. COPE and FqMerger were used to merge filtered high-quality paired reads into contigs. BLAST was used to align contigs to IMGT TRBV, TRBD and TRBJ reference genes, and CDR3 was defined according to IMGT. Highly expanded clones were defined as clonotypes with a frequency above 0.1%. Repertoire diversity was measured by Shannon entropy, and V-J evenness by the Gini coefficient. A clonotype found in more than one individual was treated as public. TCRdb redid the processing of the public reads, applying fastp at Q25 and MiXCR, and retained in-frame beta chains. Rows matching on CDR3 protein sequence are summarized as one entry with the most common DNA and genes. For this entry, the V and J calls and clone size follow TCRdb and not the study's own pipeline. The sample profile shows approximately 470,000 distinct CDR3 sequences; around 16% of them were found once. Together, the top ten hold 9.5% to 15% of the sample.

The data were also submitted as part of a second study, on T cells in Graves' hyperthyroidism and ophthalmopathy. The second study also describes: Graves' hyperthyroidism was defined as stable when no progression to ophthalmopathy occurred over 18 months of follow-up. Hyperthyroidism patients were aged 18 to 65 years and newly diagnosed, with disease duration of less than 2 months. Any patient with an uncontrolled infection, another autoimmune disease, pregnancy or lactation was excluded. Diagnoses relied on clinical symptoms, serum thyroxine and TRAb, thyroid ultrasound and orbital computed tomography. The first round of RT-PCR for the TCR CDR3 was performed with the HTBI primer set and the Qiagen OneStep RT-PCR kit. Most expanded thyroid clonotypes (frequency above 0.001) were also detected in blood, a finding suggesting that blood repertoires may reflect thyroid immune responses. Ophthalmopathy was separated from stable hyperthyroidism by a 13 V-J signature model, with approximately 89% sensitivity and roughly 84% specificity obtained in cross-validation and 80%/75% obtained in testing. During validation, the model predicted progression to ophthalmopathy a median of roughly six months ahead of onset, with roughly 65% sensitivity and 72% to 80% specificity. A discovery cohort of around 100 patients, approximately 44 with Graves' ophthalmopathy and approximately 60 with stable Graves' hyperthyroidism, was used to find distinguishing TCR V-J signatures. Whether ophthalmopathy could be predicted prospectively was tested in an independent validation cohort made up of under 20 hyperthyroidism patients plus 17 patients who later progressed to ophthalmopathy. For training and testing, the 80 to 100 patients in the discovery cohort were randomly divided in a 7:3 ratio. In addition, the study compared T-cell repertoires in thyroid tissue and in blood from six Graves' hyperthyroidism patients. After sampling, hyperthyroidism patients received methimazole starting at 30 mg daily, and ophthalmopathy patients received high-dose intravenous methylprednisolone. Libraries were constructed in a second round of multiplex PCR, after which size selection and purification were performed. Libraries were sequenced paired-end with 100 bp reads on an Illumina HiSeq2000. SOAPnuke was used to process the raw data, with reads discarded if the reads contained adapters or uncalled bases, had a mean Phred below 15, or lacked an exact constant-primer or identifier match. COPE v1.2.5 was used to merge the high-quality paired reads, and each unique nucleotide sequence was defined as a clonotype. MiTCR v1.1 was used to align the clonotypes against IMGT TRBV, TRBD and TRBJ reference segments. Analysis was restricted to V-J combinations with a frequency above 0.0001, which covered about 99% of repertoires. The TCS score was defined as the ratio of F50 (clonal expansion) to E x V (chaos), calculated using BLOSUM62-based TCRdist between CDR3 peptides within each V-J. Welch's t-statistics and random forest reduced several hundred V-J features to about 13, which were used in a naive Bayes classifier (R e1071). No statistical method was used to set the sample size in advance, and investigators knew the group allocation. The paper describes TCR Vbeta CDR3 sequencing of 130 to 150 peripheral blood samples, made up of roughly 40 ophthalmopathy patients, approximately 76 hyperthyroidism patients and some 17 progressor patients.

This TCR came from a man in his forties with Graves disease. Donor details come from another sample of the same person, matched by shared clones. The chain couples TRBV24-1 to TRBJ1-5; the D gene is perhaps TRBD1, on 6 matching bases. The material sequenced was peripheral blood mononuclear cells (PBMCs), taken at new diagnosis, from a patient treated with antithyroid drugs. The DNA reads as follows: TGTGCCACCAGTGATAAGCTGACAGGCATGCCCCAGCATTTT. This translates into CATSDKLTGMPQHF.